These T cell receptor beta chains were read from a single sample in a study of OX40 agonist ivuxolimab in advanced cancers. Repertoires were generated with immunoSEQ multiplex PCR, while TCRdb's copy carries only in-frame clones and drops some. The table includes approximately 34,000 clones, about 86% detected once. Sequences were derived from CD4+ or CD8+ T cells sorted from blood, sampled in a trial of the OX40 agonist ivuxolimab. Every receptor here comes from an adult with an advanced solid tumor such as melanoma, head and neck, liver or kidney cancer. Each CDR3 is given with its conserved first and last residue. The order of the fields is clone size, J gene, V gene, D gene, CDR3 DNA, CDR3 protein. A D gene is named only where the DNA matches it firmly. Clone size appears in some rows only: once, few, many, or a class for an expanded clone.

once | TRBJ2-7 | TRBV7-2 | - | TGTGCCAGCAGCTTCTTGGGGGAGCAGTACTTC | CASSFLGEQYF
- | TRBJ1-6 | TRBV4-1 | - | TGCGCCAGCAGCCCCCAAATCATACAGGGTTCTTCACCCCTCCACTTT | CASSPQIIQGSSPLHF
- | TRBJ1-2 | TRBV10-2 | - | TGCGCCAGCAGTGAATTGAGAGCTAGCTATGGCTACACCTTC | CASSELRASYGYTF
once | TRBJ2-1 | TRBV7-2 | TRBD2 | TGTGCCGGCAGCTACGGGACTACCAACAATGAGCAGTTCTTC | CAGSYGTTNNEQFF
- | TRBJ2-1 | TRBV10-2 | - | TGCGCCAGCAGCCGAGACAGTCACAATGAGCAGTTCTTC | CASSRDSHNEQFF
- | TRBJ1-1 | TRBV9 | - | TGTGCCAGCAGCGCACAGGGAGTCGGCACTGAAGCTTTCTTT | CASSAQGVGTEAFF
- | TRBJ1-1 | TRBV6-6 | TRBD1 | TGTGCCAGCAGCCCGACAGGGGGAAGGACTGAAGCTTTCTTT | CASSPTGGRTEAFF
- | TRBJ1-1 | TRBV6-1 | TRBD1 | TGTGCCAGCACCTACGACAGGGGAAACACTGAAGCTTTCTTT | CASTYDRGNTEAFF
- | TRBJ1-4 | TRBV10-1 | TRBD1 | TGCGCCAGCAGAGGGGACAGGGGGCTAACTAATGAAAAACTGTTTTTT | CASRGDRGLTNEKLFF
- | TRBJ1-6 | TRBV19 | - | TGTGCCAGTAGTAGGCCGCAATATAATTCACCCCTCCACTTT | CASSRPQYNSPLHF
- | TRBJ2-1 | TRBV5-1 | TRBD2 | TGCGCCAGCAGGCTCCCGGGTAGCGGGAACAATGAGCAGTTCTTC | CASRLPGSGNNEQFF
- | TRBJ1-5 | TRBV19 | - | TGTGCCAGTAGTCCCCTCGAGGGACACCTCAATCAGCCCCAGCATTTT | CASSPLEGHLNQPQHF
- | TRBJ2-7 | TRBV15 | - | TGTGCCACCAGCAGAGATTCCTCCTCCCAGGGACGCACCTACGAGCAGTACTTC | CATSRDSSSQGRTYEQYF
- | TRBJ1-5 | TRBV6-6 | - | TGTGCCAGCAGTACACCCAGGGGACCCCAGCATTTT | CASSTPRGPQHF